The 27 T cell receptor beta chains presented below share a single source sample, sequenced in a study of CD4+ T cells in melanoma. Sequencing used immunoSEQ multiplex PCR; TCRdb keeps in-frame clones, though not all of them. The sample carries about 110,000 clones, 92% recorded once. The sample taken for sequencing was peripheral blood. The receptors stem from a human donor with melanoma.

The chain joins TRBV28 to TRBJ1-2; D is unresolved. Germline V gene lookup returns CDR1 MDHEN and CDR2 SYDVKM. This CDR3 comprises 12 residues. Trimming left V 6 bases short and J 4 bases short, with 9 bases between. CDR3 sequence: CASSLDGYGYTF. The CDR3 DNA reads as TGTGCCAGCAGCCTTGACGGCTATGGCTACACCTTC.

The rearrangement uses TRBV20-1 and TRBJ2-1; no reliable D call. This CDR3 comprises 11 residues. CDR1 is DFQATT and CDR2 is SNEGSKA in the germline V gene (reference sequence). Trimming shortened V by 3 bases and J by 8 bases, and 8 bases separated the two germline ends. CDR3 sequence: CSASRRDEQFF. In DNA form, the CDR3 reads TGCAGTGCTAGTCGAAGGGATGAGCAGTTCTTC.

V is TRBV11-2 and J is TRBJ2-2, with D uncertain. Germline V gene sequence: CDR1 SGHAT, CDR2 FQNNGV. The CDR3 sequence is 13 residues long. Trimming left V 1 base short and J 6 bases short, with 6 bases between. CDR3 in DNA: TGTGCCAGCAGCTTAGTCTCCGCCGGGGAGCTGTTTTTT. This sequence encodes CASSLVSAGELFF.

The chain combines TRBV7-2 with TRBJ2-7, with 15 bases that match TRBD2. V was clipped by 5 bases and J by 4 bases; unmatched bases: 9. The CDR3 sequence is 17 residues long. Germline V gene data show CDR1 as SGHTA and CDR2 as FQGNSA. CDR3 DNA: TGTGCCAGCAGCATGAGGACTAGCGGGGGGGCCGGGTACGAGCAGTACTTC. Translated, it gives CASSMRTSGGAGYEQYF.

The CDR3 DNA reads TGTGCCAGCACCGATGGGAGCGGGGCCCGTTACAATGAGCAGTTCTTC. Its translation: CASTDGSGARYNEQFF. The chain recombines TRBV28 with TRBJ2-1; TRBD2 agrees at 7 bases. Germline loops: CDR1 MDHEN, CDR2 SYDVKM. The CDR3 totals 16 residues. The V segment lost 7 bases and the J segment 4 bases; nucleotides outside the gene matches: 13. The complete variable domain, with remaining parts taken from reference TRBV28 and TRBJ2-1, reads DVKVTQSSRYLVKRTGEKVFLECVQDMDHENMFWYRQDPGLGLRLIYFSYDVKMKEKGDIPEGYSVSREKKERFSLILESASTNQTSMYLCASTDGSGARYNEQFFGPGTRLTVL.

The chain recombines TRBV5-1 with TRBJ2-5; D ambiguous. The germline V and J ends were trimmed by 2 bases and 7 bases, with 18 bases remaining between them. Germline V lookup: CDR1 SGHRS, CDR2 YFSETQ. CDR3 length equals 15 residues. The CDR3 DNA follows: TGCGCCAGCAGCTTAGGCAGCCCTACCACCGGGACCCAGTACTTC. It yields the protein CASSLGSPTTGTQYF. Based on the CDR3 plus reference TRBV5-1 and TRBJ2-5, the full variable domain is KAGVTQTPRYLIKTRGQQVTLSCSPISGHRSVSWYQQTPGQGLQFLFEYFSETQRNKGNFPGRFSGRQFSNSRSEMNVSTLELGDSALYLCASSLGSPTTGTQYFGPGTRLLVL.

This chain links TRBV5-5 with TRBJ2-4; D uncertain. The CDR3 has 16 amino acids. The germline V gene encodes CDR1 SGHKS and CDR2 YYEKEE (reference sequence). Trimming took off 4 bases at V and 2 bases at J, with 16 bases between the two ends. The CDR3 region is CASSPATGMSKNIQYF. The CDR3 DNA reads as TGTGCCAGCAGCCCGGCGACGGGCATGTCCAAAAACATTCAGTACTTC.

CDR3 DNA sequence: TGTGCCAGCTCACCAGGGACAGGGGGATGGCGAGAGCAGTACTTC. It yields the protein CASSPGTGGWREQYF. This rearrangement joins TRBV18 to TRBJ2-7; 11 bases match TRBD1. Germline V CDR1 and CDR2: KGHSH, LQKENI. Trimming cost V 2 bases and J 7 bases; bases outside gene matches: 7. The CDR3 contains 15 residues.

This chain connects TRBV6-6 to TRBJ1-4, with TRBD1 matching 7 bases. The ends lost 1 base at V and 7 bases at J; junction bases unmatched: 9. This CDR3 spans 16 amino acids. The germline V gene has CDR1 MNHNY and CDR2 SVGAGI (reference sequence). CDR3 coding DNA: TGTGCCAGCAGTTACTGGAACAGGGGAGGAGGTGAAAAACTGTTTTTT. Translated, it gives CASSYWNRGGGEKLFF.

V is TRBV28 and J is TRBJ2-1, with D possibly matching TRBD1 (6 bases). There are 14 residues in the CDR3. Trimming left V 4 bases short and J 5 bases short, with 12 bases between. The germline gives CDR1 MDHEN, CDR2 SYDVKM. Here the CDR3 reads CASSWGRMNNEQFF. The DNA for the CDR3 is TGTGCCAGCAGTTGGGGGCGAATGAACAATGAGCAGTTCTTC.

The chain is built from TRBV9 and TRBJ2-7; possibly TRBD2 for D (7 bases). V was pared by 4 bases and J by 0 bases, with 14 bases between. The CDR3 extends over 15 amino acids. Germline CDR1 is SGDLS and CDR2 is YYNGEE. CDR3 sequence (DNA): TGTGCCAGCAGCCCGGCGGGGGACAACTCCTACGAGCAGTACTTC. Protein sequence: CASSPAGDNSYEQYF.

J is TRBJ2-5 and V is TRBV28; no clear D. The CDR3 runs 11 residues. Germline assignment: CDR1 MDHEN and CDR2 SYDVKM. V lost 3 bases, J lost 6 bases, and 5 bases lay in between. CDR3 residues: CASSFYQTQYF. The CDR3 coding sequence is TGTGCCAGCAGTTTCTATCAGACCCAGTACTTC.

V gene TRBV5-1 combines with J gene TRBJ2-3; 7 bases line up with TRBD1. V trimming: 0 bases; J trimming: 1 base; junction bases outside the gene matches: 5. The germline V gene has CDR1 SGHRS and CDR2 YFSETQ. This CDR3 spans 16 amino acids. The CDR3, as DNA: TGCGCCAGCAGCTTGGAGGGGGCCCCTGGCACAGATACGCAGTATTTT. Protein: CASSLEGAPGTDTQYF.

This sequence joins TRBV11-3 and TRBJ2-2; TRBD1 matches at 7 bases. CDR3 length: 14 residues. The V gene end was trimmed by 3 bases and the J gene end by 7 bases; junction bases not matched to a gene: 5. Germline V gene data show CDR1 as SGHNT and CDR2 as YENEEA. CDR3 in DNA: TGTGCCAGCAGCTTGAGAGGGGGCGACGGGGAGCTGTTTTTT. Encoded protein: CASSLRGGDGELFF.

This clone was counted a single time. The chain recombines TRBV28 with TRBJ2-3, with 10 bases aligning to TRBD2. Germline lookup yields CDR1 MDHEN and CDR2 SYDVKM. The CDR3 spans 16 residues. V shed 5 bases, J shed 1 base, and the junction held 6 bases outside the gene matches. The CDR3 loop reads CASSPSGTSGTDTQYF. The CDR3, as DNA: TGTGCCAGCAGTCCGTCCGGGACTAGCGGCACAGATACGCAGTATTTT.

This sequence joins TRBV5-1 and TRBJ2-1, with D hard to call. This CDR3 is 15 amino acids long. Per the germline V gene, CDR1 is SGHRS and CDR2 is YFSETQ. The germline V and J ends were trimmed by 3 bases and 0 bases, with 10 bases remaining between them. CDR3 coding DNA: TGCGCCAGCAGCTCCTCTCGAAGCTCCTACAATGAGCAGTTCTTC. It codes for CASSSSRSSYNEQFF.

J is TRBJ2-7 and V is TRBV2; D is ambiguous. V lost 6 bases to trimming and J lost 4 bases, with 10 bases between them. CDR1 SNHLY and CDR2 FYNNEI come from the germline V gene. The CDR3 spans 12 residues. CDR3 residues: CASRGGSYEQYF. The CDR3 DNA reads as TGTGCCAGCAGGGGCGGATCGTACGAGCAGTACTTC.

The rearrangement uses TRBV27 and TRBJ1-6, with TRBD1 matching 9 bases. Germline loops: CDR1 MNHEY, CDR2 SMNVEV (reference sequence). Trimming took 4 bases from V and 7 from J; bases not matched to a gene: 5. The CDR3 consists of 15 residues. The CDR3 DNA reads as TGTGCCAGCAGTTCCTCCGGGACAGGGAATTCACCCCTCCACTTT. Protein product: CASSSSGTGNSPLHF.

The CDR3 loop reads CASSPQDNYGYTF. CDR3 in DNA: TGTGCCAGCTCACCGCAGGACAACTATGGCTACACCTTC. The chain carries TRBV18 and TRBJ1-2; D not certain. Between the trimmed V and J ends, which lost 3 bases and 2 bases, there was a span of 7 bases. Germline V gives CDR1 KGHSH, CDR2 LQKENI. This CDR3 comprises 13 residues.

The J gene is TRBJ1-2, the V gene TRBV2; D unresolved. Germline V gives CDR1 SNHLY, CDR2 FYNNEI. V gave up 4 bases and J gave up 3 bases, with 15 bases separating them. This CDR3 comprises 15 residues. In nucleotides, the CDR3 is TGTGCCAGCAGTGGCGAGACATCTGAATACTATGGCTACACCTTC. Its translation is CASSGETSEYYGYTF.

The chain employs TRBV7-9 and TRBJ1-2; a weak D match, TRBD1 (6 bases). Trimming cost V 1 base and J 5 bases, with 8 bases left between them. Germline V gives CDR1 SEHNR, CDR2 FQNEAQ (reference sequence). The CDR3 runs 13 residues. The CDR3 here is CASSLGGAYGYTF. The CDR3 region has the DNA TGTGCCAGCAGCTTAGGGGGGGCGTATGGCTACACCTTC.

The chain employs TRBV5-4 and TRBJ1-5; D possibly corresponds to TRBD1 (5 bases). Germline lookup yields CDR1 SGHNT and CDR2 YYREEE (reference sequence). The V end lost 4 bases, the J end lost 0 bases, and 14 bases lay between the germline ends. The CDR3 contains 16 residues. The CDR3 region has the DNA TGTGCCAGCAGCCCAAATGACAGTTATAGCAATCAGCCCCAGCATTTT. Protein sequence: CASSPNDSYSNQPQHF.

The chain is built from TRBV28 and TRBJ1-1; possibly TRBD1 for D (6 bases). Germline V gene lookup returns CDR1 MDHEN and CDR2 SYDVKM. This CDR3 contains 14 residues. Trimming shortened V by 8 bases and J by 8 bases, and 21 bases separated the two germline ends. CDR3 coding DNA: TGTGCCAGCTTTTCCGAGGACAGCTCACGCGAAGCTTTCTTT. Its protein is CASFSEDSSREAFF.

V and J are TRBV2 and TRBJ1-6; D is ambiguous. CDR1 and CDR2 from the germline V gene are SNHLY and FYNNEI. This CDR3 region has 14 residues. The V end was cut by 2 bases, the J end by 15 bases, with 17 bases between. CDR3 nucleotides: TGTGCCAGCAGTGAACAATCGTTGTCCTGGCGCCTCCACTTT. Protein sequence: CASSEQSLSWRLHF.

This rearrangement joins TRBV11-2 to TRBJ2-7, with TRBD1 matching 8 bases. This CDR3 region has 16 residues. With 4 bases clipped from V and 3 bases from J, the junction kept 11 bases outside the gene matches. Germline CDR1 is SGHAT and CDR2 is FQNNGV. CDR3 region: CASSSPGQGLYYEQYF. CDR3 nucleotide sequence: TGTGCCAGCAGCTCACCCGGACAGGGCCTCTACTACGAGCAGTACTTC.

This clone was found once. CDR3 coding DNA: TGTGCCAGCAGTTCCCTAGGGGCAGAAGAGACCCAGTACTTC. Its protein product is CASSSLGAEETQYF. The chain links TRBV27 to TRBJ2-5; possible D gene TRBD1, 5 bases. The CDR3 has 14 amino acids. With 4 bases removed from V and 3 bases from J, the gap between germline ends came to 12 bases. The V gene's germline CDR1 is MNHEY and CDR2 SMNVEV (reference sequence).

V is TRBV18 and J is TRBJ1-5, with 7 nucleotides matching TRBD1. CDR3 length: 13 amino acids. Trimming cost V 8 bases and J 3 bases; bases outside gene matches: 4. The V gene's germline CDR1 is KGHSH and CDR2 LQKENI. The CDR3 sequence: CASHGQANQPQHF. Here the CDR3 DNA reads TGTGCCAGCCACGGACAGGCCAATCAGCCCCAGCATTTT.